The entry that follows covers one T cell receptor (beta chain) sequence. Its antigen remains unknown. The source of the sample is a study of response to subunit inactivated influenza vaccine. Trimming cost V 1 base and J 4 bases, with 8 bases left between them. The length of the CDR3 is 13 residues. The germline V gene has CDR1 DFQATT and CDR2 SNEGSKA (reference sequence). The study, taken as a whole, reports: Researchers suggested that each seasonal influenza vaccination recruits few new T cells.

TCRdb itself ran the RT-PCR reads through MiXCR, one entry per CDR3 protein. The sample has roughly 290,000 distinct CDR3 sequences; 21% are singletons. The TCR originated in a man between 50 and 70 years old who received an inactivated influenza vaccine. The chain links TRBV20-1 to TRBJ1-5; unclear D gene. The starting material was PBMCs from blood, obtained less than 22 months after vaccination. This CDR3 is CSARVEGNQPQHF. CDR3 DNA: TGCAGTGCTAGAGTGGAAGGGAATCAGCCCCAGCATTTT.